This T cell receptor (beta chain) is from a study of blood T cell repertoires in COVID-19. Generated by immunoSEQ multiplex PCR, the TCRdb table keeps only in-frame clones and is missing some. The repertoire holds 84,000 or so clones, 65% to 85% seen once, with around 11% in the top ten. CDR3 size: 11 residues. The V end was cut by 6 bases, the J end by 7 bases, with 10 bases between. Per the germline V gene, CDR1 is DFQATT and CDR2 is SNEGSKA (reference sequence). The chain couples TRBV20-1 to TRBJ2-1, with unresolved D. The sequence derives from a man in his 70s with acute or convalescent COVID-19. Input material: peripheral blood. The CDR3 DNA reads as TGCAGTGCGGCGGTCGTAAATGAGCAGTTCTTC. It encodes CSAAVVNEQFF.